These 29 T cell receptor beta chains were all obtained from the same sample, sequenced in a study of cytomegalovirus exposure and HLA in healthy donors. PCR employed 60 Vbeta and 13 Jbeta primers. TCRdb's table, derived via immunoSEQ multiplex PCR, lists solely in-frame clones and lacks some. The data contain about 75,000 clones, roughly 78% of them seen just once; the ten biggest clones take up over 1.5%. The sequencing sample was made of PBMCs. All receptors come from a man aged 18 to 29 in good health and CMV-seronegative.

This clone was seen a few times. The chain uses TRBV7-9 and TRBJ2-7; 10 bases are a match to TRBD2. CDR1 is SEHNR and CDR2 is FQNEAQ in the germline V gene (reference sequence). CDR3 length: 16 residues. The V segment lost 3 bases and the J segment 5 bases; nucleotides outside the gene matches: 10. CDR3 DNA sequence: TGTGCCAGCAGCTTTTATAGCCTAGCGGGAGTGGACGAGCAGTACTTC. Translated: CASSFYSLAGVDEQYF.

The chain links TRBV2 to TRBJ2-7, with 9 positions matching TRBD1. Trimming took 6 bases from V and 5 from J; bases not matched to a gene: 5. Looked up from germline, CDR1 is SNHLY and CDR2 is FYNNEI. The CDR3 runs to 13 residues. The CDR3 nucleotides are TGTGCCAGCAGGGACACAGGGGGCAACGAGCAGTACTTC. Translation: CASRDTGGNEQYF.

As DNA, the CDR3 is TGTGCCAGCAGTTATTCGAGCCAGGGGGACTACGAGCAGTACTTC. This encodes CASSYSSQGDYEQYF. V and J are TRBV6-5 and TRBJ2-7; TRBD1 matches at 7 bases. The J segment lost 3 bases and the V segment lost 3 bases, leaving 8 bases of the junction unmatched. Looked up from germline, CDR1 is MNHEY and CDR2 is SVGAGI. The CDR3 covers 15 residues.

The chain uses TRBV19 and TRBJ2-7; 7 bases align to TRBD1. Germline V gives CDR1 LNHDA, CDR2 SQIVND (reference sequence). The junction had 9 bases not matched to a gene; V was cut back by 6 bases and J by 1 base. The CDR3 covers 15 residues. For the CDR3, the DNA is TGTGCCAGTAGCCCTCGGGACAGAGGATCCTACGAGCAGTACTTC. As protein: CASSPRDRGSYEQYF.

The CDR3 reads CASSSPGLDSDTQYF. CDR3 nucleotide sequence: TGTGCCAGCAGCTCCCCGGGACTTGATTCAGATACGCAGTATTTT. The chain couples TRBV7-8 to TRBJ2-3; D possibly corresponds to TRBD2 (6 bases). Germline V gene lookup returns CDR1 SGHVS and CDR2 FQNEAQ. The CDR3 is 15 residues long. V lost 4 bases and J lost 4, with 15 bases in between.

A few counts support this clone. The V and J genes are TRBV5-1 and TRBJ2-7; 7 nucleotides align to TRBD1. This CDR3 is built from 15 residues. CDR1 is SGHRS and CDR2 is YFSETQ in the germline V gene. V was clipped by 2 bases and J by 6 bases; unmatched bases: 11. The CDR3 region has the DNA TGCGCCAGCAGCTTTTCGAGGGGGCTCCGGGCCGAGCAGTACTTC. Protein sequence: CASSFSRGLRAEQYF.

This clone was seen a handful of times. The genes are TRBV6-5 and TRBJ1-4, with 8 positions matching TRBD1. This CDR3 comprises 13 residues. Germline trimming cut 5 bases from V and 9 bases from J; bases unmatched to any gene: 5. Germline CDR1 and CDR2: MNHEY and SVGAGI. In DNA form, the CDR3 reads TGTGCCAGCAGTCGGGACAGGAAACAAAAACTGTTTTTT. This codes for CASSRDRKQKLFF.

Remarks on this clone: Because it lacks the conserved phenylalanine or tryptophan at the end, this CDR3 is likely a read error. The genes are TRBV4-2 and TRBJ1-2, with D perhaps TRBD1 (6 bases). The CDR3 covers 16 residues. CDR1 is LGHNA, CDR2 YNFKEQ, per germline. Deletions cut 0 bases from V and 3 bases from J, with 14 bases between. This CDR3 reads CASSQEWRGGDYGYTL. CDR3 nucleotide sequence: TGTGCCAGCAGCCAAGAATGGAGGGGGGGTGACTATGGCTACACCCTC.

The DNA of the CDR3 is TGTGCCAGCAGCTTAACTTTCGACAGGAGAACTTTGAACACTGAAGCTTTCTTT. Its protein product is CASSLTFDRRTLNTEAFF. V is TRBV7-3 and J is TRBJ1-1; possible D gene TRBD1, 6 bases. The germline gives CDR1 SGHTA, CDR2 FQGTGA. V was trimmed by 0 bases and J by 0 bases, leaving 17 bases between them. This CDR3 region has 18 residues.

This chain joins TRBV5-1 and TRBJ2-3; 9 bases are shared with TRBD2. This CDR3 is 16 amino acids long. The trim removed 4 bases at V and 3 bases at J, leaving 9 bases unmatched. Germline lookup yields CDR1 SGHRS and CDR2 YFSETQ. As DNA, the CDR3 is TGCGCCAGCAGCCCCCGGGCGGGAGGGCGGACAGATACGCAGTATTTT. It translates to CASSPRAGGRTDTQYF.

The rearrangement joins TRBV5-4 to TRBJ2-1, with 9 bases aligning to TRBD1. V lost 2 bases to trimming and J lost 4 bases; unmatched junction nucleotides: 1. Looked up from germline, CDR1 is SGHNT and CDR2 is YYREEE (reference sequence). The CDR3 extends over 14 amino acids. Here the CDR3 reads CASSFGTGYNEQFF. The CDR3 nucleotides read TGTGCCAGCAGCTTCGGGACAGGGTACAATGAGCAGTTCTTC.

The sample holds one count of this clone. This chain joins TRBV5-4 and TRBJ2-2, with a possible D match to TRBD2 (6 bases). There are 15 residues in the CDR3. V lost 4 bases to trimming and J lost 3 bases, with 13 bases between them. Germline-derived CDR1 and CDR2 are SGHNT and YYREEE (reference sequence). This CDR3 reads CASSPGGSYTGELFF. Written as DNA, the CDR3 is TGTGCCAGCAGCCCCGGGGGTTCCTACACCGGGGAGCTGTTTTTT.

The rearrangement joins TRBV2 to TRBJ1-5, with D possibly matching TRBD1 (6 bases). CDR3 length: 15 amino acids. Trimming took 8 bases from V and 6 from J, leaving 20 bases between them. Germline CDR1 reads SNHLY; CDR2 reads FYNNEI. The CDR3 is CASQGIGGSGQPQHF. The CDR3 DNA sequence: TGTGCCAGCCAGGGGATTGGGGGATCTGGTCAGCCCCAGCATTTT.

The CDR3 spells CASRYYSSSYNSPLHF. The CDR3 bases are TGTGCCAGCAGATATTACAGCAGCTCCTATAATTCACCCCTCCACTTT. This rearrangement joins TRBV7-2 to TRBJ1-6; D uncertain. The germline CDR1 and CDR2 sequences are SGHTA and FQGNSA. V gave up 6 bases and J gave up 0 bases, with 12 bases separating them. The CDR3 totals 16 residues.

In its sample, this clone was seen a few times. The chain joins TRBV6-4 to TRBJ1-2; D gene uncertain. The CDR3 covers 14 residues. Per germline, CDR1 MRHNA and CDR2 SNTAGT. Trimming shortened V by 4 bases and J by 7 bases, and 16 bases separated the two germline ends. This CDR3 is CASSAGRAGSGYTF. Written as DNA, the CDR3 is TGTGCCAGCAGTGCGGGTCGGGCGGGCTCTGGCTACACCTTC.

V is TRBV5-4 and J is TRBJ2-3; the D is unclear. The germline V and J ends were trimmed by 0 bases and 2 bases, with 7 bases remaining between them. Germline CDR1 reads SGHNT; CDR2 reads YYREEE (reference sequence). The CDR3 totals 14 residues. As DNA, the CDR3 is TGTGCCAGCAGCTTGGTCGGGTCCACAGATACGCAGTATTTT. Its translation is CASSLVGSTDTQYF.

The V call is TRBV27, the J call TRBJ2-5; 7 nucleotides match TRBD1. This CDR3 spans 14 amino acids. V gave up 1 base and J gave up 5 bases; unmatched junction bases: 4. Per germline, CDR1 MNHEY and CDR2 SMNVEV (reference sequence). This chain's CDR3 is CASSLYQGVETQYF. The CDR3 coding sequence is TGTGCCAGCAGTTTATACCAGGGGGTCGAGACCCAGTACTTC.

The gene calls are TRBV19 and TRBJ2-7; TRBD2 aligns across 11 bases. This CDR3 comprises 14 residues. Germline CDR1 LNHDA, CDR2 SQIVND (reference sequence). The V and J ends lost 5 bases and 4 bases, in that order; junction bases with no gene match: 4. The CDR3 coding sequence is TGTGCCAGTAGTTTACTAGCGGGAGTATACGAGCAGTACTTC. Protein product: CASSLLAGVYEQYF.

The chain links TRBV6-6 to TRBJ2-7; TRBD2 matches 8 bases. Trimming at V came to 3 bases and at J to 7 bases, leaving 14 bases not matched to a gene. Germline CDR1 and CDR2: MNHNY and SVGAGI (reference sequence). There are 16 residues in the CDR3. The CDR3 protein is CASSYSGVGGRWEQYF. CDR3 nucleotide sequence: TGTGCCAGCAGTTATAGCGGGGTAGGCGGAAGGTGGGAGCAGTACTTC.

There are a few counts of this clone. The J gene is TRBJ2-3, the V gene TRBV5-6, with D uncertain. CDR1 and CDR2 (germline): SGHDT, YYEEEE. The CDR3 loop spans 15 amino acids. Trimming stripped 3 bases from V and 2 bases from J, with 13 bases between. The CDR3 DNA sequence: TGTGCCAGCAGCTCCACCGGTCGCCACACAGATACGCAGTATTTT. Protein product: CASSSTGRHTDTQYF.

The gene calls are TRBV9 and TRBJ1-2; no reliable D call. Trimming left V 5 bases short and J 9 bases short, with 17 bases between. From germline, CDR1 is SGDLS and CDR2 YYNGEE. The CDR3 is 13 amino acids. The CDR3 DNA reads as TGTGCCAGCAGGGGTTGGAGAGGAGAAAGCTACACCTTC. Translation: CASRGWRGESYTF.

This clone was seen only once. The chain uses TRBV5-6 and TRBJ2-1; 8 nucleotides align to TRBD1. V lost 4 bases and J lost 8; bases outside the gene matches: 5. The CDR3 has 13 amino acids. In germline, CDR1 is SGHDT, CDR2 YYEEEE. The CDR3 nucleotides read TGTGCCAGCAGCCTCGGACAGGGCCATGAGCAGTTCTTC. This gives the protein CASSLGQGHEQFF.

The V call is TRBV5-1, the J call TRBJ2-1, with TRBD2 identical over 12 bases. After removal of 3 bases from V and 4 bases from J, the junction contained 2 bases not matched to a gene. The germline gives CDR1 SGHRS, CDR2 YFSETQ. The CDR3 totals 15 residues. The CDR3 DNA sequence: TGCGCCAGCAGCTGGGGACTAGCGGGTTACAATGAGCAGTTCTTC. Its translation is CASSWGLAGYNEQFF.

The V call is TRBV6-1, the J call TRBJ1-3; D may be TRBD1 (5 bases). The V and J ends lost 1 base and 0 bases respectively, with 10 bases between them. The CDR3 consists of 16 residues. CDR1 and CDR2 from the germline V gene are MNHNS and SASEGT. The CDR3, as DNA: TGTGCCAGCAGTGAAGGATTGACAGCCTCTGGAAACACCATATATTTT. The encoded protein is CASSEGLTASGNTIYF.

The chain couples TRBV28 to TRBJ2-7; D perhaps matches TRBD1 (6 bases). The CDR3 contains 13 residues. The germline V and J ends were trimmed by 4 bases and 3 bases, with 10 bases remaining between them. CDR1 is MDHEN and CDR2 is SYDVKM in the germline V gene. The CDR3 DNA sequence: TGTGCCAGCAGTTCGAGGGACAACTACGAGCAGTACTTC. This codes for CASSSRDNYEQYF.

A word on this clone: Sequence at one end of the junction differs from germline and may be a read error. The identical CDR3 is also encoded by other nucleotide sequences in the sample. The chain links TRBV29-1 to TRBJ1-1; TRBD1 might be the D (5 bases). The CDR3 contains 14 residues. Germline V gene lookup returns CDR1 SQVTM and CDR2 ANQGSEA. The CDR3 here is CSVELPGPVTEAFF. The DNA for the CDR3 is TGCAGTGTTGAATTGCCAGGGCCGGTCACTGAAGCTTTCTTT.

The chain has TRBV27 and TRBJ1-3; a possible D gene is TRBD1 (6 bases). Trimming left V 6 bases short and J 2 bases short, with 14 bases between. Germline CDR1 is MNHEY and CDR2 is SMNVEV (reference sequence). The CDR3 spans 15 residues. CDR3 protein: CASRGWGRTGNTIYF. CDR3 coding DNA: TGTGCCAGCAGGGGGTGGGGGCGCACTGGAAACACCATATATTTT.

V and J are TRBV30 and TRBJ1-2, with D unresolved. Looked up from germline, CDR1 is GTSNPN and CDR2 is SVGIG (reference sequence). With 1 base removed from V and 6 bases from J, the gap between germline ends came to 6 bases. The CDR3 spans 11 residues. CDR3 in DNA: TGTGCCTGGAGTGCAATTGATGGCTACACCTTC. It yields the protein CAWSAIDGYTF. The full variable domain, in which reference TRBV30 and TRBJ1-2 provide the parts outside the CDR3, is SQTIHQWPATLVQPVGSPLSLECTVEGTSNPNLYWYRQAAGRGLQLLFYSVGIGQISSEVPQNLSASRPQDRQFILSSKKLLLSDSGFYLCAWSAIDGYTFGSGTRLTVV.

V and J are TRBV14 and TRBJ2-7, with TRBD1 as a possible D gene (5 bases). This CDR3 spans 15 amino acids. The V end was cut by 0 bases, the J end by 2 bases, with 11 bases between. The germline gives CDR1 SGHDN, CDR2 FVKESK. The CDR3 sequence: CASSQEISQAYEQYF. The CDR3 DNA reads TGTGCCAGCAGCCAAGAAATCTCACAGGCCTACGAGCAGTACTTC.